Listed below are T cell receptor beta chains from one sample, sequenced in a study of T cell responses to AZD1222 COVID-19 vaccine. The data were produced by immunoSEQ multiplex PCR, yet TCRdb's version contains in-frame clones alone and is incomplete. The sample yields 150,000 to 200,000 clones, around nine tenths seen once. The starting material was peripheral blood, obtained 28 days after the second AZD1222 dose. All receptors derive from an adult who received the AZD1222 COVID-19 vaccine. Each CDR3 is given with its conserved first and last residue. D genes are given only for firm matches. Size is stated for part of the rows, as once, few or many counts, or as a class when the clone is expanded.

V gene: TRBV5-1
D gene: -
clone size: -
J gene: TRBJ2-3
CDR3 protein: CASSLGAWTDTQYF
CDR3 DNA: TGCGCCAGCAGCTTGGGCGCCTGGACAGATACGCAGTATTTT

V gene: TRBV6-5
D gene: TRBD1
clone size: -
J gene: TRBJ2-1
CDR3 protein: CASNQGDSENEQFF
CDR3 DNA: TGTGCCAGCAACCAAGGGGACAGTGAAAATGAGCAGTTCTTC

V gene: TRBV6-1
D gene: TRBD1
clone size: -
J gene: TRBJ1-2
CDR3 protein: CASSEDRGRFYGYTF
CDR3 DNA: TGTGCCAGCAGTGAGGACAGGGGGCGCTTCTATGGCTACACCTTC

V gene: TRBV5-1
D gene: TRBD1
clone size: once
J gene: TRBJ2-7
CDR3 protein: CASSEGTGIMGSYEQYF
CDR3 DNA: TGCGCCAGCAGCGAGGGGACAGGGATTATGGGGTCCTACGAGCAGTACTTC

V gene: TRBV29-1
D gene: TRBD1
clone size: -
J gene: TRBJ2-3
CDR3 protein: CSVEEWDSTDTQYF
CDR3 DNA: TGCAGCGTTGAAGAATGGGACAGTACAGATACGCAGTATTTT

V gene: TRBV27
D gene: TRBD1
clone size: -
J gene: TRBJ2-7
CDR3 protein: CASSLVAGGIYEQYF
CDR3 DNA: TGTGCCAGCAGTTTGGTGGCAGGGGGTATTTACGAGCAGTACTTC

V gene: TRBV10-1
D gene: TRBD1
clone size: once
J gene: TRBJ2-2
CDR3 protein: CASSFTGTGMNTGELFF
CDR3 DNA: TGCGCCAGCAGCTTTACCGGGACAGGAATGAACACCGGGGAGCTGTTTTTT

V gene: TRBV5-1
D gene: -
clone size: -
J gene: TRBJ2-2
CDR3 protein: CASSLVTPNTGELFF
CDR3 DNA: TGCGCCAGCAGCTTGGTCACCCCGAACACCGGGGAGCTGTTTTTT

V gene: TRBV2
D gene: TRBD1
clone size: -
J gene: TRBJ1-6
CDR3 protein: CASSEGTGSKAPLHF
CDR3 DNA: TGTGCCAGCAGTGAAGGGACAGGGTCTAAGGCACCCCTCCACTTT

V gene: TRBV5-1
D gene: TRBD1
clone size: -
J gene: TRBJ2-7
CDR3 protein: CASSLTLDRGQLYF
CDR3 DNA: TGCGCCAGCAGCTTAACGTTGGACAGGGGCCAATTGTACTTC

V gene: TRBV5-1
D gene: TRBD1
clone size: -
J gene: TRBJ2-7
CDR3 protein: CASSLGGTGDRNEQYF
CDR3 DNA: TGCGCCAGCAGCTTGGGCGGGACAGGGGATCGCAACGAGCAGTACTTC

V gene: TRBV19
D gene: -
clone size: -
J gene: TRBJ1-1
CDR3 protein: CASSSLGVPGNTEAFF
CDR3 DNA: TGTGCCAGTAGCTCTTTGGGGGTCCCTGGGAATACTGAAGCTTTCTTT

V gene: TRBV13
D gene: -
clone size: -
J gene: TRBJ1-2
CDR3 protein: CASSLGRTRHGYTF
CDR3 DNA: TGTGCCAGCAGCTTAGGGAGGACGAGACACGGCTACACCTTC

V gene: TRBV5-1
D gene: TRBD1
clone size: -
J gene: TRBJ1-4
CDR3 protein: CASSLGTGGANEKLFF
CDR3 DNA: TGCGCCAGCAGCCTTGGGACAGGGGGGGCTAATGAAAAACTGTTTTTT

V gene: TRBV4-3
D gene: -
clone size: -
J gene: TRBJ1-2
CDR3 protein: CASSQFNPRDTIYGYTF
CDR3 DNA: TGCGCCAGCAGCCAATTTAACCCCCGGGACACCATCTATGGCTACACCTTC

V gene: TRBV6-2/TRBV6-3
D gene: TRBD2
clone size: -
J gene: TRBJ2-1
CDR3 protein: CASSSAGGNNEQFF
CDR3 DNA: TGTGCCAGCAGTTCCGCGGGGGGGAACAATGAGCAGTTCTTC

V gene: TRBV6-5
D gene: -
clone size: -
J gene: TRBJ1-1
CDR3 protein: CASSYSLGSEAFF
CDR3 DNA: TGTGCCAGCAGTTACTCATTGGGGTCTGAAGCTTTCTTT

V gene: TRBV20-1
D gene: -
clone size: -
J gene: TRBJ1-3
CDR3 protein: CSASSGFSGNTIYF
CDR3 DNA: TGCAGTGCTAGTTCAGGATTCTCTGGAAACACCATATATTTT

V gene: TRBV4-2
D gene: -
clone size: few
J gene: TRBJ1-2
CDR3 protein: CASSQDRGPSAEGYTF
CDR3 DNA: TGTGCCAGCAGCCAAGACAGGGGTCCTTCGGCGGAAGGCTACACCTTC

V gene: TRBV5-6
D gene: -
clone size: -
J gene: TRBJ2-3
CDR3 protein: CASSFGGTDTQYF
CDR3 DNA: TGTGCCAGCAGCTTTGGTGGTACAGATACGCAGTATTTT

V gene: TRBV18
D gene: -
clone size: -
J gene: TRBJ2-7
CDR3 protein: CASSPIGSGEQYF
CDR3 DNA: TGTGCCAGCTCGCCGATCGGCTCTGGGGAGCAGTACTTC

V gene: TRBV5-4
D gene: TRBD1
clone size: -
J gene: TRBJ1-2
CDR3 protein: CASSPPGQGNGYTF
CDR3 DNA: TGTGCCAGCAGCCCCCCGGGACAGGGGAATGGCTACACCTTC

V gene: TRBV6-5
D gene: -
clone size: -
J gene: TRBJ2-7
CDR3 protein: CASSHPSFEYEQYF
CDR3 DNA: TGTGCCAGCAGTCATCCCTCGTTTGAATACGAGCAGTACTTC

V gene: TRBV6-5
D gene: -
clone size: -
J gene: TRBJ1-2
CDR3 protein: CASSSFRGTNYGYTF
CDR3 DNA: TGTGCCAGCAGTTCGTTCAGGGGAACTAACTATGGCTACACCTTC

V gene: TRBV14
D gene: -
clone size: -
J gene: TRBJ1-3
CDR3 protein: CASSLAHRASSGNTIYF
CDR3 DNA: TGTGCCAGCAGCCTGGCACACAGGGCGAGTTCTGGAAACACCATATATTTT

V gene: TRBV6-2/TRBV6-3
D gene: -
clone size: -
J gene: TRBJ2-3
CDR3 protein: CASSYGQWGTDTQYF
CDR3 DNA: TGTGCCAGCAGTTACGGACAGTGGGGAACAGATACGCAGTATTTT

V gene: TRBV15
D gene: TRBD2
clone size: -
J gene: TRBJ2-3
CDR3 protein: CATSRDAQRGYTDTQYF
CDR3 DNA: TGTGCCACCAGCAGAGATGCCCAGCGGGGTTACACAGATACGCAGTATTTT

V gene: TRBV13
D gene: TRBD1
clone size: -
J gene: TRBJ1-2
CDR3 protein: CASSPQGAGGYTF
CDR3 DNA: TGTGCCAGCAGCCCCCAGGGGGCAGGGGGCTACACCTTC

V gene: TRBV2
D gene: -
clone size: -
J gene: TRBJ2-7
CDR3 protein: CVGGQGPYEQYF
CDR3 DNA: TGCGTGGGTGGTCAGGGGCCCTACGAGCAGTACTTC

V gene: TRBV3-1/TRBV3-2
D gene: -
clone size: -
J gene: TRBJ2-5
CDR3 protein: CASSQDTGTQEETQYF
CDR3 DNA: TGTGCCAGCAGCCAAGATACCGGGACCCAAGAAGAGACCCAGTACTTC

V gene: TRBV5-6
D gene: -
clone size: once
J gene: TRBJ1-2
CDR3 protein: CASSMTGVDYGYTF
CDR3 DNA: TGTGCCAGCAGCATGACAGGTGTGGACTATGGCTACACCTTC

V gene: TRBV28
D gene: -
clone size: -
J gene: TRBJ1-4
CDR3 protein: CASNKIFNEKLFF
CDR3 DNA: TGTGCCAGCAACAAAATCTTCAATGAAAAACTGTTTTTT

V gene: TRBV12-3/TRBV12-4
D gene: -
clone size: -
J gene: TRBJ2-7
CDR3 protein: CASSFESVQYF
CDR3 DNA: TGTGCCAGCAGTTTTGAATCGGTACAGTACTTC

V gene: TRBV3-1/TRBV3-2
D gene: -
clone size: -
J gene: TRBJ2-5
CDR3 protein: CASSQSGDREETQYF
CDR3 DNA: TGTGCCAGCAGCCAGTCCGGAGATAGGGAAGAGACCCAGTACTTC

V gene: TRBV11-2
D gene: -
clone size: -
J gene: TRBJ2-5
CDR3 protein: CASSRVGNRETQYF
CDR3 DNA: TGTGCCAGCAGTCGCGTGGGAAACAGGGAGACCCAGTACTTC

V gene: TRBV4-3
D gene: -
clone size: -
J gene: TRBJ1-6
CDR3 protein: CASSQNSGESPLHF
CDR3 DNA: TGCGCCAGCAGCCAAAATTCGGGGGAATCACCCCTCCACTTT

V gene: TRBV7-8
D gene: -
clone size: -
J gene: TRBJ1-4
CDR3 protein: CASSNKAWGYEKLFF
CDR3 DNA: TGTGCCAGCAGCAATAAGGCGTGGGGGTATGAAAAACTGTTTTTT

V gene: TRBV18
D gene: TRBD2
clone size: -
J gene: TRBJ2-5
CDR3 protein: CASSPGLAGGQETQYF
CDR3 DNA: TGTGCCAGCTCACCAGGGCTAGCGGGGGGACAAGAGACCCAGTACTTC

V gene: TRBV19
D gene: TRBD1
clone size: -
J gene: TRBJ2-5
CDR3 protein: CASRWSGDRKETQYF
CDR3 DNA: TGTGCCAGTAGGTGGTCTGGGGACAGAAAAGAGACCCAGTACTTC

V gene: TRBV7-8
D gene: TRBD1
clone size: once
J gene: TRBJ1-6
CDR3 protein: CASSHRDRASSYNSPLHF
CDR3 DNA: TGTGCCAGCAGCCACCGGGACAGGGCGAGCTCCTATAATTCACCCCTCCACTTT

V gene: TRBV6-1
D gene: -
clone size: -
J gene: TRBJ1-2
CDR3 protein: CASSEGRYGYTF
CDR3 DNA: TGTGCCAGCAGTGAAGGGCGCTATGGCTACACCTTC

V gene: TRBV19
D gene: TRBD2
clone size: -
J gene: TRBJ2-1
CDR3 protein: CASSILAGDLMLYNEQFF
CDR3 DNA: TGTGCCAGTAGTATCCTAGCGGGGGACCTAATGTTATACAATGAGCAGTTCTTC

V gene: TRBV5-6
D gene: -
clone size: -
J gene: TRBJ2-5
CDR3 protein: CASSMDRGGETQYF
CDR3 DNA: TGTGCCAGCAGCATGGACAGAGGAGGGGAGACCCAGTACTTC

V gene: TRBV11-2
D gene: TRBD1
clone size: -
J gene: TRBJ1-3
CDR3 protein: CASSSGTGPGGGNTIYF
CDR3 DNA: TGTGCCAGCAGCTCGGGGACAGGACCGGGAGGGGGAAACACCATATATTTT

V gene: TRBV7-8
D gene: -
clone size: few
J gene: TRBJ2-7
CDR3 protein: CASSLGPGGSGYF
CDR3 DNA: TGTGCCAGCAGCTTAGGTCCAGGGGGGTCGGGGTACTTC

V gene: TRBV5-4
D gene: -
clone size: -
J gene: TRBJ1-1
CDR3 protein: CASSGGWNTEAFF
CDR3 DNA: TGTGCCAGCAGCGGGGGGTGGAACACTGAAGCTTTCTTT

V gene: TRBV7-9
D gene: -
clone size: -
J gene: TRBJ2-3
CDR3 protein: CASSLSSGNTDTQYF
CDR3 DNA: TGTGCCAGCAGCTTAAGTAGCGGTAACACAGATACGCAGTATTTT

V gene: TRBV9
D gene: -
clone size: -
J gene: TRBJ1-6
CDR3 protein: CASSLQWSNSPLHF
CDR3 DNA: TGTGCCAGCAGCCTTCAGTGGTCAAATTCACCCCTCCACTTT

V gene: TRBV29-1
D gene: -
clone size: -
J gene: TRBJ2-5
CDR3 protein: CSGQGQETQYF
CDR3 DNA: TGCAGCGGTCAGGGCCAAGAGACCCAGTACTTC

V gene: TRBV27
D gene: TRBD1
clone size: -
J gene: TRBJ1-4
CDR3 protein: CASSPGTGGLTNEKLFF
CDR3 DNA: TGTGCCAGCAGTCCCGGGACAGGGGGGTTAACTAATGAAAAACTGTTTTTT